The clone carrying this TCR beta chain was seen a single time. This specimen comes from a study of cytomegalovirus exposure and HLA in healthy donors. The germline CDR1 and CDR2 sequences are MGHRA and YSYEKL. The CDR3 contains 15 residues. It was with 60 Vbeta and 13 Jbeta primers that the PCR ran. Method: immunoSEQ multiplex PCR; TCRdb's copy keeps in-frame clones and lacks some. The repertoire holds just over 150,000 clones, around 80% seen once, with around 2% in the top ten. The chain has TRBV4-1 and TRBJ2-5; 9 bases are shared with TRBD1. The J call is in doubt because the DNA end fits TRBJ2-7 better. This receptor was identified in a man in his late teens or twenties in good health and CMV-seronegative. Material: PBMCs. CDR3 nucleotides: TGCGCCAGCAGCCATCCGGGACAGGGAACCTACGAGCAGTACTTC. It is translated as CASSHPGQGTYEQYF.